The T cell receptor beta chain under discussion was sequenced for a study of T cells in Graves' hyperthyroidism and ophthalmopathy. Study overall: It was at initial diagnosis, before any treatment, that peripheral blood was collected. Study conclusions and caveats: Blood also carried most thyroid clonotypes expanded above 0.001.

Authors of the study amplified TCR beta CDR3 regions from RNA transcripts. Carried out on the TCR CDR3, a first-round RT-PCR used the HTBI primer set. TCRdb re-called the multiplex PCR reads through MiXCR, storing one row per CDR3 protein. The sample includes 300,000 to 450,000 distinct CDR3 sequences, roughly 25% of them seen just once. This CDR3 is built from 13 residues. V lost 6 bases and J lost 4, with 13 bases in between. The germline CDR1 and CDR2 sequences are ENHRY and SYGVKD. Using around 10 ml of fresh peripheral blood, PBMCs were prepared. This clonotype was seen a handful of times. What it binds is unknown.

V is TRBV10-3 and J is TRBJ2-7; D might be TRBD1 (5 bases). The TCR was taken from a man aged 50-60 years with Graves' hyperthyroidism. The sample comprised blood. The CDR3 is CAISPDSRYEQYF. The CDR3 nucleotides are TGTGCCATCAGCCCCGACAGCCGATACGAGCAGTACTTC.